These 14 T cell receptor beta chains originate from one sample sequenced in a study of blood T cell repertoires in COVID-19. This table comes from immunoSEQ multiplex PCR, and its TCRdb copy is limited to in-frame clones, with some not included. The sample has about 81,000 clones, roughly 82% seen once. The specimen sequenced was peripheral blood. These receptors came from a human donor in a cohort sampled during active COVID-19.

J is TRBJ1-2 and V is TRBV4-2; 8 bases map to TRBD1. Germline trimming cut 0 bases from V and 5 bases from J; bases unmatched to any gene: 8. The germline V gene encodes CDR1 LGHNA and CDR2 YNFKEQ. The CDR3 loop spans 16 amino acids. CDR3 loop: CASSQDLRGLEYGYTF. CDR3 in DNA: TGTGCCAGCAGCCAAGATCTCAGGGGGCTTGAGTATGGCTACACCTTC.

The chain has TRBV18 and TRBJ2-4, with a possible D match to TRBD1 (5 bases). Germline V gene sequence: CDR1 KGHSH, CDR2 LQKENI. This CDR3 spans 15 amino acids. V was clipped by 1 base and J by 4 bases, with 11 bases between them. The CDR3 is CASSPQSRVKNIQYF. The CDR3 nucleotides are TGTGCCAGCTCACCACAGAGCAGGGTAAAAAACATTCAGTACTTC.

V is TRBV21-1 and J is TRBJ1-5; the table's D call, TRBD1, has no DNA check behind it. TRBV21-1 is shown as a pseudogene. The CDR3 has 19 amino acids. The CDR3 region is CASSNVARDRFYSNQPQHF. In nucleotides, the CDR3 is TGTGCCAGCAGCAACGTTGCGCGGGACAGATTCTATAGCAATCAGCCCCAGCATTTT.

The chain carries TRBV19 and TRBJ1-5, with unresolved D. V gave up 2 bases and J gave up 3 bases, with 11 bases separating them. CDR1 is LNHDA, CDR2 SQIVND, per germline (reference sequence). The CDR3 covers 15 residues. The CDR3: CASSISTVLNQPQHF. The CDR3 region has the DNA TGTGCCAGTAGTATATCCACAGTCCTCAATCAGCCCCAGCATTTT.

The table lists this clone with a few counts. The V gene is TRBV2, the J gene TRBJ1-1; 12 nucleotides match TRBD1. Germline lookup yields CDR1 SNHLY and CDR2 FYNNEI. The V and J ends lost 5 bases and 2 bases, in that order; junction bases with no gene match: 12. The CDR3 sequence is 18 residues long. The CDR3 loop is CASSNDRDRGLENTEAFF. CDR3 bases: TGTGCCAGCAGTAACGACCGGGACAGGGGGCTCGAAAACACTGAAGCTTTCTTT.

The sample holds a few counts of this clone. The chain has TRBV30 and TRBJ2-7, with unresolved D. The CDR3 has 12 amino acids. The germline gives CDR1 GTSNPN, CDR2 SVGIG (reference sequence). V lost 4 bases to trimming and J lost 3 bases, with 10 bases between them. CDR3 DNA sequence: TGTGCCTGGAAAATCAAGAGCTACGAGCAGTACTTC. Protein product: CAWKIKSYEQYF. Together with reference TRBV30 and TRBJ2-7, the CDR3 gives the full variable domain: SQTIHQWPATLVQPVGSPLSLECTVEGTSNPNLYWYRQAAGRGLQLLFYSVGIGQISSEVPQNLSASRPQDRQFILSSKKLLLSDSGFYLCAWKIKSYEQYFGPGTRLTVT.

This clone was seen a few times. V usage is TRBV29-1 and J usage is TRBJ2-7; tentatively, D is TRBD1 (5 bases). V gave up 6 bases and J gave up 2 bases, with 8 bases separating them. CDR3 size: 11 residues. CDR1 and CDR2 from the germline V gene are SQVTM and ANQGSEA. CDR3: CSVRVTYEQYF. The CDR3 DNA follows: TGCAGCGTCAGGGTTACCTACGAGCAGTACTTC.

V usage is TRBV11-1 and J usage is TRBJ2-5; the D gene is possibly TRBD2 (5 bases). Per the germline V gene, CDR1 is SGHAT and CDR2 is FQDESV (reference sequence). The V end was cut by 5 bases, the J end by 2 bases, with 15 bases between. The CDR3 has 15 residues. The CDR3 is CASSEGWQEQETQYF. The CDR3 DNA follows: TGTGCCAGCAGCGAGGGTTGGCAGGAACAAGAGACCCAGTACTTC. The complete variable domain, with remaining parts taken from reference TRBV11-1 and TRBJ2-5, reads EAEVAQSPRYKITEKSQAVAFWCDPISGHATLYWYRQILGQGPELLVQFQDESVVDDSQLPKDRFSAERLKGVDSTLKIQPAELGDSAMYLCASSEGWQEQETQYFGPGTRLLVL.

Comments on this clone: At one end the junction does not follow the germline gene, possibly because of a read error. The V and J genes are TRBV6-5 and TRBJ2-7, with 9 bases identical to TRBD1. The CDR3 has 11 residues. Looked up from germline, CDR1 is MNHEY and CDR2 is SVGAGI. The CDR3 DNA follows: TGTGCCAGCAGCGCCGGGACAGGGCAACGTTTC. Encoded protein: CASSAGTGQRF.

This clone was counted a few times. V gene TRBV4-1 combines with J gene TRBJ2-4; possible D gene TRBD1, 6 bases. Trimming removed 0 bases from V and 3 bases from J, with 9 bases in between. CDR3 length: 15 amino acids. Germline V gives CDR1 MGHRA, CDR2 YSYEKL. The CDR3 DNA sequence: TGCGCCAGCAGCCAAGACCGGGACAACAAAAACATTCAGTACTTC. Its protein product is CASSQDRDNKNIQYF.

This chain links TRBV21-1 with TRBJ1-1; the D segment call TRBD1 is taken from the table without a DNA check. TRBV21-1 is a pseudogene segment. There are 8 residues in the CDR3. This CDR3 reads CAPRKAFF. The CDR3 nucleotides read TGTGCCCCCAGGAAAGCTTTCTTT.

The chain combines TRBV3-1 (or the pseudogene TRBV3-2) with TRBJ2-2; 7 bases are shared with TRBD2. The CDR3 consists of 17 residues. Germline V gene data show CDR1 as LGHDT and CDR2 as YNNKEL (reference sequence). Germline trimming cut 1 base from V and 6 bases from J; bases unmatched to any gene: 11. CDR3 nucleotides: TGTGCCAGCAGCCAAGCCCGCAGCGGGGATATCGCCGGGGAGCTGTTTTTT. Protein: CASSQARSGDIAGELFF.

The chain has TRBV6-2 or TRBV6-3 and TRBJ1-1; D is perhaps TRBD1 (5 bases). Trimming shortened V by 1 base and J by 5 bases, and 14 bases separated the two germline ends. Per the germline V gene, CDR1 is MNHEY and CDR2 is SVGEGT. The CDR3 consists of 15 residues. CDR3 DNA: TGTGCCAGCAGTTACTGGAAGGGGCGCCGGACTGAAGCTTTCTTT. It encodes CASSYWKGRRTEAFF.

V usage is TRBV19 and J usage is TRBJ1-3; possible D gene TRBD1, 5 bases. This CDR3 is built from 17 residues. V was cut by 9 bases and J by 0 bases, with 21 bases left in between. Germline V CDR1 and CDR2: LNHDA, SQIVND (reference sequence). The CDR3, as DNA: TGTGCCAGCACCCTCCTCCCGAGACAGAACTCTGGAAACACCATATATTTT. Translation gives CASTLLPRQNSGNTIYF.